Reported below is one T cell receptor (beta chain). This sample was included in a study of blood T cell repertoires in COVID-19. The wider study: Collection of acute and convalescent COVID-19 samples took place in the United States, Italy and Spain. PBMCs, B-cell-depleted T cells, or T cells provided the cDNA or gDNA that made up the material.

Trimming cost V 3 bases and J 0 bases, with 8 bases left between them. The length of the CDR3 is 14 residues. Germline loops: CDR1 SGHVS, CDR2 FQNEAQ. Enrolment of Seattle patients took place during active infection, and they were followed longitudinally. As originally analysed: Reference gene primers were amplified, and this amplification served to estimate nucleated cell counts. The method was immunoSEQ multiplex PCR; TCRdb's version includes in-frame clones alone and lacks a portion of them. The DNA was the basis for D and trimming; V, J and clone size are from that table. The sample consists of a few hundred thousand clones, about 81% of them appearing once.

This sequence joins TRBV7-8 and TRBJ1-2; D unresolved. The specimen was peripheral blood. The clonotype comes from a woman in her seventies with COVID-19, enrolled during active disease. CDR3 loop: CASSLAEANYGYTF. The CDR3 DNA sequence: TGTGCCAGCAGCTTGGCGGAAGCTAACTATGGCTACACCTTC.